This TCR beta chain was retrieved from a study of immune heterogeneity within non-small cell lung tumors. On the study more broadly: Tumors were classified as 4 squamous cell carcinomas, more than 9 non-squamous carcinomas and 1 not otherwise specified.

Whole-study findings and limits: Identical dominant CDR3 beta clonotypes were found recurring across a patient's tumor sites, along with site-unique high-frequency clones. Between one patient and another, high-frequency T-cell receptor beta clonotypes were largely distinct.

Multiplex PCR amplified the TCR beta CDR3 region. Its first round ran for roughly 10 cycles with 32 V and 13 J primers. TCRdb re-derived calls from the multiplex PCR reads in MiXCR, one entry per CDR3 protein. The data show some 2,000 distinct CDR3 sequences, about a quarter seen once. Template input was genomic DNA from bulk tumor (roughly 600 ng per sample). Doctors removed several biopsies from each primary tumor during surgery, keeping them far apart. Curative operations were performed on patients who had untreated, newly diagnosed non-small cell lung cancer. A total of some 16 patients with newly diagnosed non-small cell lung cancer, all of whom were undergoing surgery with curative intent, made up the donors. To note about this clonotype: The antigen remains unidentified. Given a much more abundant clone one base away, this may be a read error.

Material for sequencing was lung tumor tissue. The source is a man in his 60s with non-small cell lung cancer.

The CDR3 DNA follows: TGTGCCAGCAGTGAATCCAATCCAGCGGGAGTGGGGGAGCAGTTCTTC. Translated: CASSESNPAGVGEQFF. The V and J genes are TRBV6-1 and TRBJ2-1; 8 positions agree with TRBD2. The ends lost 2 bases at V and 10 bases at J; junction bases unmatched: 13. The CDR3 covers 16 residues. CDR1 and CDR2 from the germline V gene are MNHNS and SASEGT.